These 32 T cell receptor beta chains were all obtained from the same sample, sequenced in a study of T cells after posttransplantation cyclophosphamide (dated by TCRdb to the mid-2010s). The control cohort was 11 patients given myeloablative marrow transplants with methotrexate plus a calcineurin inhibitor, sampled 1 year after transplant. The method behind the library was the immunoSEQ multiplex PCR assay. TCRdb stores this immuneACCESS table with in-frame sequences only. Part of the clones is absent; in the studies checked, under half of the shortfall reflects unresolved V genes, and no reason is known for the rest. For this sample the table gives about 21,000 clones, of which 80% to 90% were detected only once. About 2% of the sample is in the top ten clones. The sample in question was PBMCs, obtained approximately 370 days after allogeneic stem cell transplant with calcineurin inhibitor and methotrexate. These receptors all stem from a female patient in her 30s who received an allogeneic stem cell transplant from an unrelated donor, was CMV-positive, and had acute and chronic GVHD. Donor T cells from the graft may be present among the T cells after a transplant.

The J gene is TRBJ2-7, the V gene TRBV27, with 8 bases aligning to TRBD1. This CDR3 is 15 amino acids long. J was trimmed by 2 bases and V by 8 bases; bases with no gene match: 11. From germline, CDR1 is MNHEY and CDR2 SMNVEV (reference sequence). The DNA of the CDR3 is TGTGCCAGCGGTGTCGGCCGGACAGGGCCCTACGAGCAGTACTTC. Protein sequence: CASGVGRTGPYEQYF.

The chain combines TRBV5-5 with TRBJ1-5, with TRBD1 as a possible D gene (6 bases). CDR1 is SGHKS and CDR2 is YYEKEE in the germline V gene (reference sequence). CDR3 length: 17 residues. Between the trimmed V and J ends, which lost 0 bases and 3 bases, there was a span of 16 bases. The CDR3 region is CASSLGVGQKNNQPQHF. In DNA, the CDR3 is TGTGCCAGCAGCTTGGGGGTCGGACAGAAGAACAATCAGCCCCAGCATTTT.

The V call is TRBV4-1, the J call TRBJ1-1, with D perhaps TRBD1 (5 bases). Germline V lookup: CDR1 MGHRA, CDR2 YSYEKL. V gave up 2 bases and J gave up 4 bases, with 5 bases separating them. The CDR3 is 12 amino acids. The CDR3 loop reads CASSQTGTEAFF. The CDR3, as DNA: TGCGCCAGCAGCCAAACAGGCACTGAAGCTTTCTTT.

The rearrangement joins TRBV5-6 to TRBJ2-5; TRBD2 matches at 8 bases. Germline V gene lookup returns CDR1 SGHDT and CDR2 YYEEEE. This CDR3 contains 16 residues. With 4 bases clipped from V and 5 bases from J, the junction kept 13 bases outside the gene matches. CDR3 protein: CASSHPRAGGRETQYF. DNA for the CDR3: TGTGCCAGCAGCCATCCGCGGGCGGGAGGACGGGAGACCCAGTACTTC. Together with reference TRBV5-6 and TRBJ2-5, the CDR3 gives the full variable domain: DAGVTQSPTHLIKTRGQQVTLRCSPKSGHDTVSWYQQALGQGPQFIFQYYEEEERQRGNFPDRFSGHQFPNYSSELNVNALLLGDSALYLCASSHPRAGGRETQYFGPGTRLLVL.

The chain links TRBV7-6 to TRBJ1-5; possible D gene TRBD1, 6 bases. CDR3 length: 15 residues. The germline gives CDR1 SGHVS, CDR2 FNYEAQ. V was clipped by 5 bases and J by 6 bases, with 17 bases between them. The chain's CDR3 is CASSPLGGAGQPQHF. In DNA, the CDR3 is TGTGCCAGCAGCCCCCTGGGGGGGGCTGGTCAGCCCCAGCATTTT.

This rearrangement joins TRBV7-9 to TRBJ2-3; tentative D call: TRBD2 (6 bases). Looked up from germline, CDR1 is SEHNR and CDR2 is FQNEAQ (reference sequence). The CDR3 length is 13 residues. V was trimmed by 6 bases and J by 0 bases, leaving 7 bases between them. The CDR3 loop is CASRLASTDTQYF. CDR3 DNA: TGTGCCAGCAGGCTAGCGAGCACAGATACGCAGTATTTT. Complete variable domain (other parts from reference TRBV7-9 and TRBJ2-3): DTGVSQNPRHKITKRGQNVTFRCDPISEHNRLYWYRQTLGQGPEFLTYFQNEAQLEKSRLLSDRFSAERPKGSFSTLEIQRTEQGDSAMYLCASRLASTDTQYFGPGTRLTVL.

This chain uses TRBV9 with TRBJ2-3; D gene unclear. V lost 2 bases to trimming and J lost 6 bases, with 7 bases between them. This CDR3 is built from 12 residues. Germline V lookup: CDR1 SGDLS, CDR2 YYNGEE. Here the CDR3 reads CASSVGWDTQYF. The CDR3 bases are TGTGCCAGCAGCGTCGGGTGGGATACGCAGTATTTT.

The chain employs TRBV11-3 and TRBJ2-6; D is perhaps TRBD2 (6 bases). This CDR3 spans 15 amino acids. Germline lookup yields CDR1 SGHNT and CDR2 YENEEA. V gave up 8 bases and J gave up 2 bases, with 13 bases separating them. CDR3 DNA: TGTGCCAGCCCATCCCCGGGGGCTGGGGCCAACGTCCTGACTTTC. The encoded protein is CASPSPGAGANVLTF.

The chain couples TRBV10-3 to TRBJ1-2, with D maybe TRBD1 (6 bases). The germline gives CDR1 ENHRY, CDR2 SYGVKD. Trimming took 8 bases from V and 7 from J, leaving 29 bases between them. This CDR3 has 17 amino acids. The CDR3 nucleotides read TGTGCCATCGGGGGAAGTGTGGGATCTCAGGGGCAGAGTGGCTACACCTTC. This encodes CAIGGSVGSQGQSGYTF.

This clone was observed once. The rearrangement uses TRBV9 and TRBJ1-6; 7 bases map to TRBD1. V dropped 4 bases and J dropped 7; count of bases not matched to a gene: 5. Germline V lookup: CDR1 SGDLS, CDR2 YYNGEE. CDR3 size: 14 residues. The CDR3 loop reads CASSSGQSNSPLHF. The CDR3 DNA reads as TGTGCCAGCAGCTCGGGACAGAGCAATTCACCCCTCCACTTT.

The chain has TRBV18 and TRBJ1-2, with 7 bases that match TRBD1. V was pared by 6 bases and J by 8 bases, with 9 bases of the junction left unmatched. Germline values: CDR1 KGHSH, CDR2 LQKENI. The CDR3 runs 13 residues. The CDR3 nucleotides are TGTGCCAGCTCCCCCGACCGGACAGGCGGCTACACCTTC. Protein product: CASSPDRTGGYTF.

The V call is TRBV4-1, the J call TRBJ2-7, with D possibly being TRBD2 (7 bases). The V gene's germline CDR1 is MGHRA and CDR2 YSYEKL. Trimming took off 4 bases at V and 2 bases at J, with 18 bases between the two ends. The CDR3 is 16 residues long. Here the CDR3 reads CASSPNRGARTYEQYF. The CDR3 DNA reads TGCGCCAGCAGCCCTAATCGGGGGGCAAGGACCTACGAGCAGTACTTC.

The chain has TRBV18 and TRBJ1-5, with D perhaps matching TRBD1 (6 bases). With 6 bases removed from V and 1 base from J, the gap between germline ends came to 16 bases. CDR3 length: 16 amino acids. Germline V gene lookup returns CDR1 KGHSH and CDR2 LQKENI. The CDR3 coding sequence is TGTGCCAGCTCCCAGCAACCGACAGGCAGCAATCAGCCCCAGCATTTT. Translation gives CASSQQPTGSNQPQHF.

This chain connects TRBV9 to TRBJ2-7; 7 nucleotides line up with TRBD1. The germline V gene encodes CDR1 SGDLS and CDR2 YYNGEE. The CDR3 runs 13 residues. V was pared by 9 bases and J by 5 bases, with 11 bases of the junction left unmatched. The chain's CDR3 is CAIPGQGENEQYV. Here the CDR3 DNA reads TGTGCCATCCCAGGGCAGGGGGAGAACGAGCAGTACGTC.

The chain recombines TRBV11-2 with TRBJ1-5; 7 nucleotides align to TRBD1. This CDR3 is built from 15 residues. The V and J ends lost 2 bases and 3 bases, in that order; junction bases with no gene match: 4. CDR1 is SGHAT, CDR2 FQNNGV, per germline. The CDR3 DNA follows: TGTGCCAGCAGCTTAAGTGGGACAGACAATCAGCCCCAGCATTTT. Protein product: CASSLSGTDNQPQHF.

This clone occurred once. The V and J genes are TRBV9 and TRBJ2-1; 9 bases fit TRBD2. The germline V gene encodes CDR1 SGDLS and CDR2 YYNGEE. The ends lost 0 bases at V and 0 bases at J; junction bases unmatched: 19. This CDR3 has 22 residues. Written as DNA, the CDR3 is TGTGCCAGCAGCGTAGAGGGAACGGGGCAGTATTTACTAGCGGGCTCCTACAATGAGCAGTTCTTC. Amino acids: CASSVEGTGQYLLAGSYNEQFF.

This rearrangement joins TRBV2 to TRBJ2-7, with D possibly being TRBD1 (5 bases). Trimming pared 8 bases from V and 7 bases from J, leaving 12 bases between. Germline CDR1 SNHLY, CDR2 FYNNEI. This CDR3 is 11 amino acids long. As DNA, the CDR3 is TGTGCCAGCGGTAGGGGTGGGGAGCAGTACTTC. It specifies CASGRGGEQYF.

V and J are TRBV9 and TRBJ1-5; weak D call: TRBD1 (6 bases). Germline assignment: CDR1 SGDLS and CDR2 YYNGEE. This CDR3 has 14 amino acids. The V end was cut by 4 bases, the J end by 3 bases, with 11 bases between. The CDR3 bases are TGTGCCAGCAGCCCTACAGGGTACAATCAGCCCCAGCATTTT. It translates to CASSPTGYNQPQHF. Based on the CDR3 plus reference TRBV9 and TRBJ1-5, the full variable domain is DSGVTQTPKHLITATGQRVTLRCSPRSGDLSVYWYQQSLDQGLQFLIQYYNGEERAKGNILERFSAQQFPDLHSELNLSSLELGDSALYFCASSPTGYNQPQHFGDGTRLSIL.

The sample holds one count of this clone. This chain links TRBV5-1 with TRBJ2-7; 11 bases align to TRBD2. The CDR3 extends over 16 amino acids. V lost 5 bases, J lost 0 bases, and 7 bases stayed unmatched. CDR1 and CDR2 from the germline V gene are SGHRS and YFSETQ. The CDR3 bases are TGCGCCAGCAGGAAAACTAGCGGGGGCAACTCCTACGAGCAGTACTTC. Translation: CASRKTSGGNSYEQYF.

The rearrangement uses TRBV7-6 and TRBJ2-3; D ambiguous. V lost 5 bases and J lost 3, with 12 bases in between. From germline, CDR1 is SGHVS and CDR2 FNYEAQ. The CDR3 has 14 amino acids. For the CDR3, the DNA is TGTGCCAGCAGCCGACGATTGGAGACAGATACGCAGTATTTT. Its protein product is CASSRRLETDTQYF.

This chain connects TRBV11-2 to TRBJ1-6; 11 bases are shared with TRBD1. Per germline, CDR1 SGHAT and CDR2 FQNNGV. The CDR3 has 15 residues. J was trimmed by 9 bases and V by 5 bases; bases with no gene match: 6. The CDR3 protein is CASSRGQGAGSPLHF. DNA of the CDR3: TGTGCCAGCAGCCGCGGACAGGGGGCAGGTTCACCCCTCCACTTT.

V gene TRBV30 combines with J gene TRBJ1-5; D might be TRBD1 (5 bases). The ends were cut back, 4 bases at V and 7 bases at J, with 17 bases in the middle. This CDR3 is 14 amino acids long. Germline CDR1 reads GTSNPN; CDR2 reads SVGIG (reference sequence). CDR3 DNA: TGTGCCTGGACCCGGGGGGGTGGAGGACAGCCCCAGCATTTT. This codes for CAWTRGGGGQPQHF.

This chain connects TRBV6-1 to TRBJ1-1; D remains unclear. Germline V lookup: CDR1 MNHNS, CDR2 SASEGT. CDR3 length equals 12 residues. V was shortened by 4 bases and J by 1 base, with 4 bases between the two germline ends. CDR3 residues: CASSGQNTEAFF. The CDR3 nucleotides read TGTGCCAGCAGTGGTCAGAACACTGAAGCTTTCTTT.

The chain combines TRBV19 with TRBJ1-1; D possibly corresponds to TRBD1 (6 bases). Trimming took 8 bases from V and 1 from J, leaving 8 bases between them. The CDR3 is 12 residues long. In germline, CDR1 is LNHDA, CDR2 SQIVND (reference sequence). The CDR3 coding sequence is TGTGCCAGTTCGGACAGGAACACTGAAGCTTTCTTT. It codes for CASSDRNTEAFF.

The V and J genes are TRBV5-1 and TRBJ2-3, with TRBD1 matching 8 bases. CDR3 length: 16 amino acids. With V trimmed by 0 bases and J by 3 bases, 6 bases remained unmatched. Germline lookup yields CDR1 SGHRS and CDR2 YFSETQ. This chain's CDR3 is CASSLARTGLTDTQYF. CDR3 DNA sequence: TGCGCCAGCAGCTTGGCCAGGACAGGGCTTACAGATACGCAGTATTTT.

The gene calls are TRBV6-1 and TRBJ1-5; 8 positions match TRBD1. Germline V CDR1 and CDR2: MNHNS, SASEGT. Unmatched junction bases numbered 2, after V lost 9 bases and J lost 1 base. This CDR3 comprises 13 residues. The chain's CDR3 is CASGQGSNQPQHF. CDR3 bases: TGTGCCAGTGGACAGGGCAGCAATCAGCCCCAGCATTTT.

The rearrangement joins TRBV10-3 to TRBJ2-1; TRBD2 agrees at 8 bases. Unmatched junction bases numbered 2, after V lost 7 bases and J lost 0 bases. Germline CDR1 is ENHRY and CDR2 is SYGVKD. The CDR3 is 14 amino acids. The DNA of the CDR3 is TGTGCCATCACGGGGACTAGCTCCTACAATGAGCAGTTCTTC. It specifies CAITGTSSYNEQFF.

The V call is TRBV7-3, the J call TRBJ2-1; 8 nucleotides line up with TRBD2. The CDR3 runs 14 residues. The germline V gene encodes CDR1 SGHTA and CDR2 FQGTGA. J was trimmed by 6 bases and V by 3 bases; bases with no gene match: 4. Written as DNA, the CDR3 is TGTGCCAGCAGCTTCACTAGCGGTCTCAATGAGCAGTTCTTC. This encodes CASSFTSGLNEQFF.

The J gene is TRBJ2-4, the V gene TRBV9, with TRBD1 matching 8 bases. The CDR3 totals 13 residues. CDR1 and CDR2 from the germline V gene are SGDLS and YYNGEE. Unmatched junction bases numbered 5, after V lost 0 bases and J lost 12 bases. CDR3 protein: CASSVEVRGPQYF. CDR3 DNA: TGTGCCAGCAGCGTAGAAGTCAGGGGGCCTCAGTACTTC.

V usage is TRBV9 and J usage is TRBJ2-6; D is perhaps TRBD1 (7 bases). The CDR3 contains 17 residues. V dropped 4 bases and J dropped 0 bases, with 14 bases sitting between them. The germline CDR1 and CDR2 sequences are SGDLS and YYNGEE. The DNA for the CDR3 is TGTGCCAGCAGCTCGCAGGGGGGCACCTCTGGGGCCAACGTCCTGACTTTC. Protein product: CASSSQGGTSGANVLTF. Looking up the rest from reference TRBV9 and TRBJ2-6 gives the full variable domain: DSGVTQTPKHLITATGQRVTLRCSPRSGDLSVYWYQQSLDQGLQFLIQYYNGEERAKGNILERFSAQQFPDLHSELNLSSLELGDSALYFCASSSQGGTSGANVLTFGAGSRLTVL.

CDR3 loop: CAWTSGIARGTQYF. The CDR3 coding sequence is TGTGCCTGGACGAGCGGGATAGCCAGAGGGACCCAGTACTTC. This chain joins TRBV30 and TRBJ2-5; 7 bases match TRBD2. CDR1 GTSNPN and CDR2 SVGIG come from the germline V gene (reference sequence). V shed 4 bases and J 7 bases; nucleotides not matched to a gene: 12. The CDR3 consists of 14 residues.

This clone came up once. The CDR3 reads CASRVLAGGLDTQYF. Written as DNA, the CDR3 is TGTGCCAGCAGAGTCCTAGCGGGAGGGCTGGATACGCAGTATTTT. J is TRBJ2-3 and V is TRBV6-5, with 12 nucleotides matching TRBD2. V trimming: 6 bases; J trimming: 6 bases; junction bases outside the gene matches: 7. The germline V gene encodes CDR1 MNHEY and CDR2 SVGAGI. This CDR3 is built from 15 residues.